The rows below give T cell receptor beta chains drawn from one sample of a study of blood T cell repertoires in COVID-19. TCRdb keeps only in-frame clones here, not all; method: immunoSEQ multiplex PCR. Of under 150,000 clones listed, roughly 77% are singletons. Sequenced sample: peripheral blood. The receptors were sampled from a man in his fifties or sixties with acute or convalescent COVID-19. The CDR3 runs from the conserved cysteine through the conserved F or W. Size values are once, few and many counts, or a class for expanded clones, and some rows have none.

V	J	size	CDR3
TRBV19	TRBJ1-5	.	CASSMSINQPQHF
TRBV19	TRBJ2-3	.	CASSSALAGYTDTQYF
TRBV9	TRBJ1-1	.	CASSPQGAGEAFF
TRBV6-1	TRBJ1-1	.	CASSEGDRAGTAFF
TRBV7-9	TRBJ2-7	.	CASSPHRVGQGAHEQYF
TRBV18	TRBJ2-7	.	CASSPPGQSYEQYF
TRBV18	TRBJ2-3	once	CASSIRTSGSTDTQYF
TRBV30	TRBJ2-3	.	CAWGGGGFDTQYF
TRBV11-2	TRBJ2-1	.	CASSLEALPNNEQFF
TRBV19	TRBJ2-1	.	CASSTGVYNEQFF
TRBV3-1/TRBV3-2	TRBJ2-7	few	CASSQATYSYEQYF
TRBV11-3	TRBJ2-1	.	CASSPGLAGNNEQFF
TRBV5-1	TRBJ2-3	few	CASSLDSGTSGFIYTQYF
TRBV27	TRBJ2-1	few	CASSSQGDQQFF
TRBV24-1	TRBJ1-2	.	CATSDRRSTGDPHGYTF
TRBV9	TRBJ2-1	once	CATERYNEQFF
TRBV18	TRBJ1-1	.	CASSREGLSEAFF
TRBV25-1	TRBJ2-7	.	CASSDTPGTGSYEQYF
TRBV5-6	TRBJ2-1	.	CASGGTSGVGFYGEQFF
TRBV5-4	TRBJ2-3	.	CASSSLTSGRAEEYF
TRBV9	TRBJ2-7	.	CASSVGLADSYEQYF
TRBV27	TRBJ2-2	.	CASSSGTISGELFF
TRBV30	TRBJ1-1	.	CAWSTPDRMNTEAFF
TRBV6-2/TRBV6-3	TRBJ1-1	.	CASSLFPNTEAFF
TRBV19	TRBJ1-1	.	CASSIDSTNTEAFF
TRBV2	TRBJ1-2	.	CATSGGFDGYTF
TRBV2	TRBJ1-4	.	CASKGGYEKLFF
TRBV5-8	TRBJ1-1	.	CASSSPGLLNTEAFF
TRBV2	TRBJ2-1	.	CASSARTPNNEQFF
TRBV7-3	TRBJ2-3	.	CASSPLGSGSAYTQYF
TRBV5-1	TRBJ1-4	.	CASSLGGQGWEKLFF
TRBV30	TRBJ2-3	.	CAWSVQGAAIRTDTQYF
TRBV4-1	TRBJ2-3	.	CASSRALRGSDTQYF
TRBV18	TRBJ2-3	.	CASSPRTPSTDTQYF
TRBV18	TRBJ1-1	.	CASSPSSVPGLNTEAFF
TRBV6-1	TRBJ2-3	once	CASSENPGGSDTQYF
TRBV2	TRBJ1-2	.	CASSEGQGRYGYTF
TRBV7-8	TRBJ1-2	few	CASSLGGVEGGYTF
TRBV4-2	TRBJ2-1	.	CASSQERDEQFF
TRBV2	TRBJ2-5	.	CASRETSGRILETQYF
TRBV2	TRBJ2-1	.	CASSVVAGAEQFF
TRBV6-5	TRBJ2-7	.	CASSYSNPSYEQYF
TRBV19	TRBJ1-3	.	CASEQGRGNTIYF
TRBV19	TRBJ1-5	once	CASTKGDRGKPQHF
TRBV29-1	TRBJ2-3	.	CSVVRPSLSRGTDTQYF
TRBV25-1	TRBJ2-1	.	CASSTGDRQFF
TRBV7-2	TRBJ1-2	.	CASSPDRFFSTMGYTF
TRBV11-2	TRBJ2-7	once	CASSSGLAGGVYEQYF
TRBV5-3	TRBJ1-2	few	CARSPNHTRQYGYTF
TRBV28	TRBJ2-1	.	CASSLPTSWTSGDYNEQFF
TRBV7-3	TRBJ2-3	.	CASSRGFTDTQYF
TRBV30	TRBJ2-7	.	CAWNGGSGLTYEQYF
TRBV2	TRBJ1-1	.	CASSDRPLTEAFF
TRBV27	TRBJ2-7	few	CASSLSGSYEQYF
TRBV29-1	TRBJ2-5	once	CSATSGETQYF